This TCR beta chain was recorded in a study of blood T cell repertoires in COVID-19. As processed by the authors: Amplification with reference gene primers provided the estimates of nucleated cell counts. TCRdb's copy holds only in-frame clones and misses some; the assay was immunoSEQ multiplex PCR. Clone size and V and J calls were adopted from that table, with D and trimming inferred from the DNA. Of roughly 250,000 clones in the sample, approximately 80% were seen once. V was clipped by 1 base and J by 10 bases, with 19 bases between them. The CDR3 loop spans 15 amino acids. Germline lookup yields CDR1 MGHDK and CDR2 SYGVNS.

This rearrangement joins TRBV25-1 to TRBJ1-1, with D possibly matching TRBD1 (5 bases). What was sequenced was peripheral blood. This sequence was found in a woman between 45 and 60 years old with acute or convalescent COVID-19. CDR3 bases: TGTGCCAGCAGTGAATTAGGAGGGACGATTGGGCGAGCTTTCTTT. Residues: CASSELGGTIGRAFF.